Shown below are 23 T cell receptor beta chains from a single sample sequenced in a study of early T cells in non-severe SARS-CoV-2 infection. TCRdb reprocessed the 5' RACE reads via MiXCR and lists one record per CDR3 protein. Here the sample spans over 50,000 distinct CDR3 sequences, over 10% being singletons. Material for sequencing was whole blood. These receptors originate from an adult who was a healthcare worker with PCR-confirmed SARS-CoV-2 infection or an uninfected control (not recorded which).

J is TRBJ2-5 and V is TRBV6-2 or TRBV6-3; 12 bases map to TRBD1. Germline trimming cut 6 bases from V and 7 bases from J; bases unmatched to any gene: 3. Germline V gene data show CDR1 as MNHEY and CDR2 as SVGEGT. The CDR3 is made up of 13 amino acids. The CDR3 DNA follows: TGTGCCAGCAGGGGGGACAGGGGGCGGACCCAGTACTTC. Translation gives CASRGDRGRTQYF.

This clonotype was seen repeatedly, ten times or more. CDR3 region: CASSTLGNTEAFF. The CDR3 DNA follows: TGTGCCAGTAGTACCCTTGGGAACACTGAAGCTTTCTTT. V gene TRBV19 combines with J gene TRBJ1-1; D gene unclear. The germline V gene has CDR1 LNHDA and CDR2 SQIVND (reference sequence). The CDR3 contains 13 residues. The V end lost 4 bases, the J end lost 1 base, and 7 bases lay between the germline ends. The complete variable domain, with remaining parts taken from reference TRBV19 and TRBJ1-1, reads DGGITQSPKYLFRKEGQNVTLSCEQNLNHDAMYWYRQDPGQGLRLIYYSQIVNDFQKGDIAEGYSVSREKKESFPLTVTSAQKNPTAFYLCASSTLGNTEAFFGQGTRLTVV.

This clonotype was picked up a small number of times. The CDR3 DNA reads TGTGCTAGTGGCCGACCCTCGGGGGACACTGAAGCTTTCTTT. As protein: CASGRPSGDTEAFF. The chain carries TRBV12-5 and TRBJ1-1; a weak D match, TRBD1 (5 bases). Germline CDR1 is LGHNT and CDR2 is FRNRAP. Trimming removed 6 bases at V and 3 bases at J, with 14 bases between. The CDR3 is 14 amino acids.

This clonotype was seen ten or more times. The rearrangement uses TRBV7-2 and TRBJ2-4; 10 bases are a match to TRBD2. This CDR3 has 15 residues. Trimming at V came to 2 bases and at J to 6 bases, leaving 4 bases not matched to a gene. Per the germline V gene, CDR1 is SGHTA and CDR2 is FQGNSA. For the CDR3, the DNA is TGTGCCAGCAGCTTATCTAGCGGGGGAGTAAACATTCAGTACTTC. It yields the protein CASSLSSGGVNIQYF.

In DNA form, the CDR3 reads TGCAGTTCACAGGTCTCAGATACGCAGTATTTT. As protein: CSSQVSDTQYF. The chain uses TRBV29-1 and TRBJ2-3; tentatively, D is TRBD1 (5 bases). The CDR3 is made up of 11 amino acids. Germline V gene data show CDR1 as SQVTM and CDR2 as ANQGSEA.

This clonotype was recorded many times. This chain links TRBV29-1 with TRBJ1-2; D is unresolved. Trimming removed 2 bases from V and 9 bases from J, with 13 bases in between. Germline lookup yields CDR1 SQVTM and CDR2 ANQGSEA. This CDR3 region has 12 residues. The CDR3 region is CSVERHVASYTF. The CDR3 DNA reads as TGCAGCGTTGAAAGACACGTTGCGAGCTACACCTTC.

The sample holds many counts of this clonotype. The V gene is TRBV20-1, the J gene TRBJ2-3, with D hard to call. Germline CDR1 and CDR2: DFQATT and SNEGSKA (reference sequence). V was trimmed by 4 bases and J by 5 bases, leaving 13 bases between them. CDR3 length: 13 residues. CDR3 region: CSAKVPMGDTQYF. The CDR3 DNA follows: TGCAGTGCTAAGGTACCCATGGGAGATACGCAGTATTTT.

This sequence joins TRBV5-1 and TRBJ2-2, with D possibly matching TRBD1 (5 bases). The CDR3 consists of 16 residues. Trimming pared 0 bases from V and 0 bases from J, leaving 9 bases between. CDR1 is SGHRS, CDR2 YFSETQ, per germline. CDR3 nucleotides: TGCGCCAGCAGCTTGGCCAGGGCCGCGAACACCGGGGAGCTGTTTTTT. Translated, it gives CASSLARAANTGELFF.

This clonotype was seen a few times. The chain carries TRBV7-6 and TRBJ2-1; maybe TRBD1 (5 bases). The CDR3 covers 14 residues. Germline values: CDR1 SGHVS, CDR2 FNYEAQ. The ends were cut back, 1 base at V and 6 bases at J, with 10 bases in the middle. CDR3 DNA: TGTGCCAGCAGCTTAGTTCAGGGTTCCAATGAGCAGTTCTTC. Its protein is CASSLVQGSNEQFF.

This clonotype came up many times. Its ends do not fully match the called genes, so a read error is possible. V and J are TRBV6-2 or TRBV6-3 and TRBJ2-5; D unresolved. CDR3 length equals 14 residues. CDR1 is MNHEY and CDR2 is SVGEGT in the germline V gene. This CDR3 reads CASSKLASQGTQYF. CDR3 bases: TGTGCCAGCAGTAAACTTGCTTCCCAAGGGACCCAGTACTTC.

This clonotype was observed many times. CDR3 loop: CSGTRYGEAFF. The CDR3 DNA follows: TGCAGCGGTACCCGGTACGGAGAAGCTTTCTTT. The chain combines TRBV29-1 with TRBJ1-1; D gene uncertain. Germline V gives CDR1 SQVTM, CDR2 ANQGSEA. V was clipped by 7 bases and J by 8 bases, with 14 bases between them. This CDR3 contains 11 residues.

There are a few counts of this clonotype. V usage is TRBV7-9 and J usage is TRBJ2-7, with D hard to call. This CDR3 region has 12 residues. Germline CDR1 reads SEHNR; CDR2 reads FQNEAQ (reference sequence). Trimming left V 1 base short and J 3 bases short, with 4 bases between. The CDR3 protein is CASSLVVYEQYF. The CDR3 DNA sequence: TGTGCCAGCAGCTTAGTAGTCTACGAGCAGTACTTC.

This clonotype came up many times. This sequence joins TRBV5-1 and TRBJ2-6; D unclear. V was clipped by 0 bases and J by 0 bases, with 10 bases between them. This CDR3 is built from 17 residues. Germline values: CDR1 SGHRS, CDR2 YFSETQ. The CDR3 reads CASSLARQFSGANVLTF. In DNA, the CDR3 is TGCGCCAGCAGCTTGGCACGACAATTCTCTGGGGCCAACGTCCTGACTTTC.

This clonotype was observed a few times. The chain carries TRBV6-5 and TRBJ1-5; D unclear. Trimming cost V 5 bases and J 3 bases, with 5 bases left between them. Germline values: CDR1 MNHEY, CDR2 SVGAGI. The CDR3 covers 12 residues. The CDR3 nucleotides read TGTGCCAGCAGTCACATCAATCAGCCCCAGCATTTT. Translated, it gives CASSHINQPQHF.

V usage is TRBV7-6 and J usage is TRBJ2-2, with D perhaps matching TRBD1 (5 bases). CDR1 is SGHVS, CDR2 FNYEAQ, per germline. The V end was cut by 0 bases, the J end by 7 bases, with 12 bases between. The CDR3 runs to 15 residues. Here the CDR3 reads CASSLAAQGVGELFF. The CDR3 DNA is TGTGCCAGCAGCTTAGCGGCCCAGGGCGTCGGGGAGCTGTTTTTT.

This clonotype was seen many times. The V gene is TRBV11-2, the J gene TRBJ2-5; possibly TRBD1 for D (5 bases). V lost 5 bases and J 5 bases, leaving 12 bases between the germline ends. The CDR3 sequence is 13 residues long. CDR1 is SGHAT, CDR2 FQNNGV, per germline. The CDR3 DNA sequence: TGTGCCAGCAGCCCAGCATGGGGCGAGACCCAGTACTTC. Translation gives CASSPAWGETQYF.

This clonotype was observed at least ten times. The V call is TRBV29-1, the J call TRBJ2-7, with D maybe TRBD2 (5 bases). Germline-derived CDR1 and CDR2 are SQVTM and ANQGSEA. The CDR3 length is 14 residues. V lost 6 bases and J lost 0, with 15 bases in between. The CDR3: CSVAGSRNSYEQYF. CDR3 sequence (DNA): TGCAGCGTGGCGGGTTCCAGGAACTCCTACGAGCAGTACTTC.

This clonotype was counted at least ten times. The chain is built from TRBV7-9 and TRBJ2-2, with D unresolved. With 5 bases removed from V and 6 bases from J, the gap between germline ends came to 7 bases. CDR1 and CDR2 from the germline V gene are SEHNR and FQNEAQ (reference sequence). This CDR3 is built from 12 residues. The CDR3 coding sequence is TGTGCCAGCAGCCAGGTGTCCGGGGAGCTGTTTTTT. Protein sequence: CASSQVSGELFF.

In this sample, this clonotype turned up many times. The chain's CDR3 is CASSRTSGEQYF. CDR3 DNA: TGTGCCAGCAGCCGGACTAGCGGTGAGCAGTACTTC. This chain connects TRBV3-1 to TRBJ2-7; TRBD2 matches 10 bases. CDR3 length: 12 residues. The germline V gene has CDR1 LGHDT and CDR2 YNNKEL (reference sequence). V gave up 4 bases and J gave up 7 bases; unmatched junction bases: 1.

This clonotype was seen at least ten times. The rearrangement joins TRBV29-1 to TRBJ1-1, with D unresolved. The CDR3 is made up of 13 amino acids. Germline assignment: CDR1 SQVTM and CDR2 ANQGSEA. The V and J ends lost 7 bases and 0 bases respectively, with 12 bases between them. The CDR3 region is CSASQRLNTEAFF. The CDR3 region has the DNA TGCAGCGCTTCACAGCGTTTGAACACTGAAGCTTTCTTT.

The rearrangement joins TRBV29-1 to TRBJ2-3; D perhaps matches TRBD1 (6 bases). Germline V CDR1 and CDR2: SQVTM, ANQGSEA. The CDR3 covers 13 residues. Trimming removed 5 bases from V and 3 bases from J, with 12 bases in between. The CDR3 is CSVRQGLTDTQYF. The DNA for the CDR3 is TGCAGCGTTCGTCAGGGGCTAACAGATACGCAGTATTTT.

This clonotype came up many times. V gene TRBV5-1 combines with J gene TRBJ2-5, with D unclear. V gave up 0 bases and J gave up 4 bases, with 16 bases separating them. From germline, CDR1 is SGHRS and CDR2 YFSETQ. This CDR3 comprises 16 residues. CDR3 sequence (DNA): TGCGCCAGCAGCTTGGGGCTCGGGCGGCGAGTAGAGACCCAGTACTTC. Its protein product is CASSLGLGRRVETQYF.

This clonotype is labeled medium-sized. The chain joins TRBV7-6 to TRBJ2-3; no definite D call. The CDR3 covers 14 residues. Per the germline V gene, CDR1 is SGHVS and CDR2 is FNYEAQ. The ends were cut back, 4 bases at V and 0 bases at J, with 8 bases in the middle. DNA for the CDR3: TGTGCCAGCAGCTACGGTGGTAGCACAGATACGCAGTATTTT. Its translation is CASSYGGSTDTQYF.